The entry that follows covers one TCR beta chain sequence. Its antigen is unknown. These data are taken from a study of OX40 agonist ivuxolimab in advanced cancers. Background on the study: In this trial design, patients received ivuxolimab intravenously at 0.01 to 10 mg/kg every 2 weeks. Among those treated, three patients had partial responses, one with hepatocellular carcinoma and two with cutaneous melanoma.

V was shortened by 3 bases and J by 4 bases, with 13 bases between the two germline ends. In germline, CDR1 is SNHLY, CDR2 FYNNEI. The length of the CDR3 is 16 residues. The repertoire was sequenced with immunoSEQ multiplex PCR; TCRdb's copy has only in-frame clones and lacks some. This table holds 70,000 to 85,000 clones, approximately 86% found once. General study results and limits: More expanded clones were seen, on average, in CD8+ T cells than in CD4+.

The V gene is TRBV2, the J gene TRBJ1-6, with unresolved D. This receptor was identified in an adult with an advanced solid tumor such as melanoma, head and neck, liver or kidney cancer. Sequences were derived from CD4+ or CD8+ T cells sorted from blood, sampled in a trial of the OX40 agonist ivuxolimab. DNA for the CDR3: TGTGCCAGCAGTGATGCTTCGAGTAGTTATAATTCACCCCTCCACTTT. Protein: CASSDASSSYNSPLHF.